The rows below give T cell receptor beta chains drawn from one sample of a study of vaccination effects on CD4 cells after COVID-19. Only in-frame clones appear in the TCRdb table, and some are missing; sequencing was by immunoSEQ multiplex PCR. The top ten clones hold over 7.5% of a sample with about 20,000 clones, around 76% of them seen once. Their specific antigens are unknown. This material consisted of CD4+ T cells from PBMCs cultured with HCoV-NL63 spike peptides, taken before COVID-19 vaccination. The receptor set was obtained from a human donor who received a COVID-19 vaccine. Both conserved end residues are part of each CDR3. The D gene is left open where the match is weak. Where a row states a size, it is once, few, many or the class of an expanded clone; other rows omit it.

abundance: NA
d_gene: NA
j_gene: TRBJ2-7
v_gene: TRBV30
CDR3nt: TGTGCCTGGACCTTGGGCCCCCCATACTACGAGCAGTACTTC
CDR3aa: CAWTLGPPYYEQYF

abundance: NA
d_gene: NA
j_gene: TRBJ1-3
v_gene: TRBV5-6
CDR3nt: TGTGCCAGCAGCTTCTGGAACTCTGGAAACACCATATATTTT
CDR3aa: CASSFWNSGNTIYF

abundance: NA
d_gene: TRBD1
j_gene: TRBJ1-2
v_gene: TRBV5-1
CDR3nt: TGCGCCAGCAGCTTGGAGACAGGGCTCGGCTACACCTTC
CDR3aa: CASSLETGLGYTF

abundance: once
d_gene: TRBD2
j_gene: TRBJ2-7
v_gene: TRBV3-1/TRBV3-2
CDR3nt: TGTGCCAGCAGCCAAGCGACTAGCGGGGCCTACGAGCAGTACTTC
CDR3aa: CASSQATSGAYEQYF

abundance: NA
d_gene: NA
j_gene: TRBJ2-5
v_gene: TRBV13
CDR3nt: TGTGCCAGCAGCTTAATTAGGACACAAGAGACCCAGTACTTC
CDR3aa: CASSLIRTQETQYF

abundance: NA
d_gene: NA
j_gene: TRBJ2-1
v_gene: TRBV29-1
CDR3nt: TGCAGCGTTGGGCAGCTAGTCAATGAGCAGTTCTTC
CDR3aa: CSVGQLVNEQFF

abundance: NA
d_gene: NA
j_gene: TRBJ2-7
v_gene: TRBV6-5
CDR3nt: TGTGCCACCTCAGGGGTCCACTCCTACGAGCAGTACTTC
CDR3aa: CATSGVHSYEQYF

abundance: NA
d_gene: TRBD1
j_gene: TRBJ1-2
v_gene: TRBV19
CDR3nt: TGTGCCAGTAGTATAGGTGCAGGGGGCGTCGTGGATGGCTACACCTTC
CDR3aa: CASSIGAGGVVDGYTF

abundance: NA
d_gene: TRBD1
j_gene: TRBJ1-4
v_gene: TRBV19
CDR3nt: TGTGCCAGTAGACCGGGACAGGGGGCCTATAATGAAAAACTGTTTTTT
CDR3aa: CASRPGQGAYNEKLFF

abundance: NA
d_gene: NA
j_gene: TRBJ2-3
v_gene: TRBV11-3
CDR3nt: TGTGCCAGCAGCTTAGACTATCGAACAGATACGCAGTATTTT
CDR3aa: CASSLDYRTDTQYF